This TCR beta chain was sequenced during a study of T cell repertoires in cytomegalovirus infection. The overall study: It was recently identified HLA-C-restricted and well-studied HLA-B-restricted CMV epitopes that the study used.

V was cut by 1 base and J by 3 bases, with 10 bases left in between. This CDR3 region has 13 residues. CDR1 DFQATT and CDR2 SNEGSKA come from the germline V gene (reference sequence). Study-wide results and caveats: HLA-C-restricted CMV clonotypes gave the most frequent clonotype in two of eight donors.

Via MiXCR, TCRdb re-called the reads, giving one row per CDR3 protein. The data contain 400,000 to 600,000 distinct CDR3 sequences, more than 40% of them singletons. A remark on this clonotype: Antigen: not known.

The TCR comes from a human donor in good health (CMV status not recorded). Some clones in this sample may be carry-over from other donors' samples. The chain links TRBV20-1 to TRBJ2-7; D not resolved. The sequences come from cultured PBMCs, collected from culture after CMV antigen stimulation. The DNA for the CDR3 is TGCAGTGCTAGAGCGGCCACAGACTACGAGCAGTACTTC. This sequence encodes CSARAATDYEQYF.